Below, 27 T cell receptor beta chains from the same sample are listed, as sequenced in a study of T cell changes during pregnancy in multiple sclerosis. Repertoires were generated with immunoSEQ multiplex PCR, while TCRdb's copy carries only in-frame clones and drops some. The sample gives around 74,000 clones, 88% of which show up once; 3.3% is in the top ten. The input for sequencing was peripheral blood, taken before pregnancy. These receptors came from a female donor with multiple sclerosis, enrolled in a pregnancy study.

V usage is TRBV5-1 and J usage is TRBJ1-2, with D tentatively TRBD1 (5 bases). The length of the CDR3 is 18 residues. Germline CDR1 SGHRS, CDR2 YFSETQ. With 3 bases removed from V and 0 bases from J, the gap between germline ends came to 21 bases. As DNA, the CDR3 is TGCGCCAGCAGCTGGGGGGTCGGGTATTCCCACCCTAACTATGGCTACACCTTC. Translation: CASSWGVGYSHPNYGYTF.

This chain connects TRBV9 to TRBJ2-1; the match to TRBD2 covers 12 bases. Looked up from germline, CDR1 is SGDLS and CDR2 is YYNGEE. V trimming: 4 bases; J trimming: 7 bases; junction bases outside the gene matches: 3. This CDR3 is built from 14 residues. The CDR3: CASSSGTSGNEQFF. CDR3 DNA sequence: TGTGCCAGCAGCTCCGGGACTAGCGGGAATGAGCAGTTCTTC.

This chain links TRBV9 with TRBJ2-1; D call uncertain. Germline CDR1 reads SGDLS; CDR2 reads YYNGEE. The CDR3 contains 14 residues. V was pared by 1 base and J by 7 bases, with 12 bases between. In DNA, the CDR3 is TGTGCCAGCAGCGTACAATCGGAGTCGAATGAGCAGTTCTTC. It encodes CASSVQSESNEQFF.

The V and J genes are TRBV18 and TRBJ1-5; tentative D call: TRBD1 (5 bases). V lost 3 bases and J lost 3, with 12 bases in between. The germline CDR1 and CDR2 sequences are KGHSH and LQKENI. CDR3 length: 15 amino acids. The CDR3 protein is CASSPAQGINQPQHF. The CDR3 bases are TGTGCCAGCTCACCGGCGCAGGGTATCAATCAGCCCCAGCATTTT.

In its sample, this clone was seen a few times. The rearrangement links TRBV6-6 to TRBJ1-6; 7 bases agree with TRBD1. The CDR3 extends over 15 amino acids. With V trimmed by 2 bases and J by 7 bases, 5 bases remained unmatched. Germline V gene data show CDR1 as MNHNY and CDR2 as SVGAGI (reference sequence). CDR3 sequence: CASSYDGTANSPLHF. DNA for the CDR3: TGTGCCAGCAGTTACGACGGGACAGCCAATTCACCCCTCCACTTT.

V gene TRBV5-1 combines with J gene TRBJ1-3; tentatively, D is TRBD1 (6 bases). The CDR3 runs to 16 residues. The V gene lost 4 bases and the J gene lost 0 bases, with 14 bases spanning the gap. CDR1 and CDR2 (germline): SGHRS, YFSETQ. The CDR3 DNA is TGCGCCAGCAGCCCCGACAGGCCGACCTCTGGAAACACCATATATTTT. The encoded protein is CASSPDRPTSGNTIYF.

In nucleotides, the CDR3 is TGCGCCAGCAGCCAAGACAGGGGATTTAACAATGAGCAGTTCTTC. Amino acids: CASSQDRGFNNEQFF. J is TRBJ2-1 and V is TRBV4-3, with D maybe TRBD1 (6 bases). The CDR3 contains 15 residues. V lost 0 bases, J lost 5 bases, and 11 bases lay in between. Germline assignment: CDR1 LGHNA and CDR2 YSLEER.

The chain uses TRBV18 and TRBJ2-3; D gene ambiguous. This CDR3 is built from 12 residues. With 1 base removed from V and 5 bases from J, the gap between germline ends came to 4 bases. Germline V gives CDR1 KGHSH, CDR2 LQKENI. CDR3 sequence: CASSPLEDTQYF. CDR3 sequence (DNA): TGTGCCAGCTCACCACTAGAAGATACGCAGTATTTT.

The J gene is TRBJ2-7, the V gene TRBV6-5; a weak D match, TRBD2 (5 bases). V was trimmed by 4 bases and J by 3 bases, leaving 13 bases between them. This CDR3 comprises 14 residues. Germline V lookup: CDR1 MNHEY, CDR2 SVGAGI. CDR3 sequence (DNA): TGTGCCAGCAGTTTCTCTAGTGGAGGCTACGAGCAGTACTTC. Translating it yields CASSFSSGGYEQYF.

CDR3 DNA sequence: TGTGCCAGCAGTTACGGGCAGCTAACTTACAATGAGCAGTTCTTC. Its translation is CASSYGQLTYNEQFF. J is TRBJ2-1 and V is TRBV6-5; no clear D. The germline gives CDR1 MNHEY, CDR2 SVGAGI. The CDR3 totals 15 residues. Trimming pared 2 bases from V and 4 bases from J, leaving 12 bases between.

The chain combines TRBV4-1 with TRBJ2-7; a weak D match, TRBD2 (5 bases). CDR3 length equals 15 residues. The ends were cut back, 1 base at V and 1 base at J, with 11 bases in the middle. Germline lookup yields CDR1 MGHRA and CDR2 YSYEKL. CDR3 loop: CASSQGGDGSYEQYF. The DNA for the CDR3 is TGCGCCAGCAGCCAAGGGGGAGACGGTTCCTACGAGCAGTACTTC.

V usage is TRBV5-1 and J usage is TRBJ2-2; a possible D gene is TRBD2 (5 bases). There are 17 residues in the CDR3. The germline V gene encodes CDR1 SGHRS and CDR2 YFSETQ. Between the trimmed V and J ends, which lost 5 bases and 4 bases, there was a span of 21 bases. The CDR3: CASREVNSVLTTGELFF. Here the CDR3 DNA reads TGCGCCAGCAGGGAGGTGAACAGCGTTTTGACCACCGGGGAGCTGTTTTTT.

The chain carries TRBV4-3 and TRBJ2-3, with 8 positions matching TRBD1. The CDR3 contains 16 residues. V lost 1 base and J lost 2; bases outside the gene matches: 5. In germline, CDR1 is LGHNA, CDR2 YSLEER. This CDR3 reads CASSQARTGPTDTQYF. The CDR3 region has the DNA TGCGCCAGCAGCCAAGCTAGGACAGGGCCCACAGATACGCAGTATTTT.

The V call is TRBV6-5, the J call TRBJ2-1; 10 bases are a match to TRBD2. This CDR3 is 14 amino acids long. Per germline, CDR1 MNHEY and CDR2 SVGAGI. V lost 6 bases to trimming and J lost 6 bases; unmatched junction nucleotides: 5. CDR3 sequence (DNA): TGTGCCAGCAGGAGCGGGGGGGCCGGCAATGAGCAGTTCTTC. As protein: CASRSGGAGNEQFF.

The CDR3 bases are TGCAGCGGCACCAAGAACGGGAACACTGAAGCTTTCTTT. Translation: CSGTKNGNTEAFF. This sequence joins TRBV29-1 and TRBJ1-1; D not resolved. V was pared by 7 bases and J by 1 base, with 13 bases between. Germline V gene lookup returns CDR1 SQVTM and CDR2 ANQGSEA. The CDR3 is 13 amino acids.

The rearrangement joins TRBV18 to TRBJ1-1; D is possibly TRBD1 (5 bases). Trimming removed 0 bases from V and 6 bases from J, with 14 bases in between. This CDR3 has 15 residues. Looked up from germline, CDR1 is KGHSH and CDR2 is LQKENI. CDR3 DNA sequence: TGTGCCAGCTCACCACCCCATCCGACAGTGTCTGAAGCTTTCTTT. This gives the protein CASSPPHPTVSEAFF.

The chain has TRBV5-6 and TRBJ1-3; tentatively, D is TRBD1 (6 bases). In germline, CDR1 is SGHDT, CDR2 YYEEEE. With 4 bases removed from V and 2 bases from J, the gap between germline ends came to 16 bases. The CDR3 consists of 16 residues. The CDR3: CASSPVTGLTGNTIYF. The CDR3, as DNA: TGTGCCAGCAGCCCGGTCACAGGGCTCACTGGAAACACCATATATTTT.

This chain links TRBV7-2 with TRBJ1-2; 7 bases map to TRBD1. The CDR3 runs to 14 residues. V was clipped by 5 bases and J by 8 bases; unmatched bases: 11. The V gene's germline CDR1 is SGHTA and CDR2 FQGNSA. The CDR3 loop reads CASSTSDRAGGYTF. The CDR3 nucleotides are TGTGCCAGCAGCACCTCCGACAGGGCGGGGGGCTACACCTTC.

This clone has only one observation. The V and J genes are TRBV9 and TRBJ2-5; unclear D gene. Trimming shortened V by 4 bases and J by 3 bases, and 10 bases separated the two germline ends. This CDR3 is built from 13 residues. Germline V gene data show CDR1 as SGDLS and CDR2 as YYNGEE. The CDR3 loop is CASSLAVKETQYF. In nucleotides, the CDR3 is TGTGCCAGCAGCTTGGCTGTGAAAGAGACCCAGTACTTC.

This chain uses TRBV7-2 with TRBJ2-7, with 7 bases matching TRBD1. Germline V gene data show CDR1 as SGHTA and CDR2 as FQGNSA. Trimming took 4 bases from V and 1 from J; bases not matched to a gene: 10. The CDR3 is made up of 16 amino acids. CDR3 loop: CASSSQDRTGSYEQYF. The CDR3 DNA sequence: TGTGCCAGCAGCTCCCAGGACAGGACCGGGTCCTACGAGCAGTACTTC. The full variable domain, completed using reference TRBV7-2 and TRBJ2-7, is GAGVSQSPSNKVTEKGKDVELRCDPISGHTALYWYRQSLGQGLEFLIYFQGNSAPDKSGLPSDRFSAERTGGSVSTLTIQRTQQEDSAVYLCASSSQDRTGSYEQYFGPGTRLTVT.

The V call is TRBV6-5, the J call TRBJ2-7; 7 nucleotides align to TRBD1. Losses at the gene ends were 6 bases for V and 2 bases for J; bases not matched to a gene: 4. The germline gives CDR1 MNHEY, CDR2 SVGAGI. This CDR3 spans 13 amino acids. The CDR3 DNA is TGTGCCAGCAGCGGGACAGAGCCCTACGAGCAGTACTTC. Its protein is CASSGTEPYEQYF.

The CDR3: CASSPGKGGNQPQHF. The CDR3 coding sequence is TGTGCCAGCAGCCCAGGTAAGGGGGGCAATCAGCCCCAGCATTTT. The rearrangement joins TRBV5-4 to TRBJ1-5; D perhaps matches TRBD1 (6 bases). The V end was cut by 4 bases, the J end by 2 bases, with 13 bases between. This CDR3 is 15 amino acids long. Germline CDR1 is SGHNT and CDR2 is YYREEE (reference sequence).

The chain carries TRBV2 and TRBJ2-1; no reliable D call. Germline V gene sequence: CDR1 SNHLY, CDR2 FYNNEI. V was shortened by 4 bases and J by 6 bases, with 10 bases between the two germline ends. This CDR3 is 13 amino acids long. The CDR3 nucleotides read TGTGCCAGCAGTGGACCCGGAGCCAATGAGCAGTTCTTC. It codes for CASSGPGANEQFF.

V gene TRBV6-5 combines with J gene TRBJ1-2; a weak D match, TRBD1 (5 bases). This CDR3 is built from 12 residues. V gave up 8 bases and J gave up 2 bases, with 9 bases separating them. CDR1 MNHEY and CDR2 SVGAGI come from the germline V gene. CDR3 sequence (DNA): TGTGCCAGCGGCACAGGCAACTATGGCTACACCTTC. Residues: CASGTGNYGYTF.

This chain links TRBV6-5 with TRBJ2-5, with D tentatively TRBD2 (6 bases). The CDR3 is 14 residues long. The ends were cut back, 5 bases at V and 2 bases at J, with 12 bases in the middle. CDR1 is MNHEY, CDR2 SVGAGI, per germline. The CDR3 is CASSRGTVQETQYF. The DNA of the CDR3 is TGTGCCAGCAGTCGCGGGACTGTGCAAGAGACCCAGTACTTC.

J is TRBJ2-1 and V is TRBV12-5, with D tentatively TRBD2 (6 bases). V dropped 5 bases and J dropped 5 bases, with 16 bases sitting between them. CDR3 length equals 15 residues. Germline loops: CDR1 LGHNT, CDR2 FRNRAP. This CDR3 is CASGRPPGVNNEQFF. The DNA for the CDR3 is TGTGCTAGTGGTCGCCCCCCGGGGGTTAACAATGAGCAGTTCTTC.

The genes are TRBV2 and TRBJ1-4; TRBD1 matches 9 bases. V lost 5 bases and J lost 6; bases outside the gene matches: 7. Looked up from germline, CDR1 is SNHLY and CDR2 is FYNNEI. CDR3 length: 15 amino acids. The CDR3 sequence is CASSSPGQGYEKLFF. CDR3 sequence (DNA): TGTGCCAGCAGTAGCCCGGGACAGGGTTATGAAAAACTGTTTTTT.